Listed below are T cell receptor beta chains from one sample, sequenced in a study of shared clonotypes between healthy human individuals. Sequencing used immunoSEQ multiplex PCR; TCRdb keeps in-frame clones, though not all of them. Here the sample spans around 2,000,000 clones, about 95% being singletons. The sample comprised naive CD8+ T cells sorted from blood. These receptors all stem from a young man in good health. The CDR3 runs from the conserved cysteine through the conserved F or W. The D gene is left open where the match is weak. Where a row states a size, it is once, few, many or the class of an expanded clone; other rows omit it.

>.|TRBJ1-1|TRBV9|13|.
TGTGCCAGCAGCGTAGTGGAAGCTAGCGAAGCTTTCTTT
CASSVVEASEAFF
>.|TRBJ1-2|TRBV19|12|.
TGTGCCAGTGAGGGAAGCCGCCGTGGCTACACCTTC
CASEGSRRGYTF
>few|TRBJ1-2|TRBV19|11|.
TGTGCCAGCGACAACTACTATGGCTACACCTTC
CASDNYYGYTF
>.|TRBJ2-7|TRBV5-4|14|TRBD2
TGTGCCAGCAGCGGCGGACTAGCGGGAGTCGAGCAGTACTTC
CASSGGLAGVEQYF
>.|TRBJ2-1|TRBV18|14|.
TGTGCCAGCTCATCGACGCCCGAGGAAAATGAGCAGTTCTTC
CASSSTPEENEQFF
>.|TRBJ2-3|TRBV28|15|TRBD2
TGTGCCAGCAGTTTGCTAGCGGGGCCTCCAGATACGCAGTATTTT
CASSLLAGPPDTQYF
>.|TRBJ2-7|TRBV27|14|TRBD1
TGTGCCAGCAGTTTATTAGGGGGCTACTACGAGCAGTACTTC
CASSLLGGYYEQYF
>.|TRBJ1-2|TRBV5-4|14|.
TGTGCCAGCAGCCCGGACGGACCTAACTATGGCTACACCTTC
CASSPDGPNYGYTF
>.|TRBJ2-2|TRBV7-2|16|TRBD1
TGTGCCAGCAGCCGAGAGACAGGGAAGAACACCGGGGAGCTGTTTTTT
CASSRETGKNTGELFF
>.|TRBJ2-3|TRBV7-2|16|.
TGTGCCAGCAGCCTCCTTGAGGGTGGTTTCACAGATACGCAGTATTTT
CASSLLEGGFTDTQYF
>.|TRBJ2-7|TRBV27|15|TRBD1
TGTGCCAGCAGTTTATCAGGGACAGGGGTCTACGAGCAGTACTTC
CASSLSGTGVYEQYF
>.|TRBJ1-1|TRBV19|13|.
TGTGCCAGTAGTGCAGTTATGAACACTGAAGCTTTCTTT
CASSAVMNTEAFF
>.|TRBJ2-5|TRBV11-2|16|TRBD2
TGTGCCAGCAGCCCCCCTACGGGAGGAGGTTTCGAGACCCAGTACTTC
CASSPPTGGGFETQYF
>.|TRBJ2-1|TRBV30|13|.
TGTGCCTGGGGTTCCGGGACCTACAATGAGCAGTTCTTC
CAWGSGTYNEQFF
>.|TRBJ1-1|TRBV5-4|15|TRBD1
TGTGCCAGCAGCTATCGACAGGGCGGATCGACTGAAGCTTTCTTT
CASSYRQGGSTEAFF
>.|TRBJ1-1|TRBV2|16|.
TGTGCCAGCCTCGGACAGACACAGCGATGGGGCACTGAAGCTTTCTTT
CASLGQTQRWGTEAFF
>.|TRBJ1-1|TRBV28|13|.
TGTGCCAGCAGTCTCACAGAGAACACTGAAGCTTTCTTT
CASSLTENTEAFF
>.|TRBJ2-7|TRBV13|14|TRBD2
TGTGCCAGCAGCTCGGGACTAGCGGGAGAAGAGCAGTACTTC
CASSSGLAGEEQYF
>once|TRBJ1-3|TRBV6-1|14|.
TGTGCCAGCAGTGGTGCTGGTGCTGGAAACACCATATATTTT
CASSGAGAGNTIYF
>.|TRBJ1-1|TRBV27|15|.
TGTGCCAGCAGTTTTTCGGGGCTTGCGGGCACTGAAGCTTTCTTT
CASSFSGLAGTEAFF
>once|TRBJ2-7|TRBV5-5|16|TRBD1
TGTGCCAGCAGCTTGGAAGGGGACAGGGAGGCCTACGAGCAGTACTTC
CASSLEGDREAYEQYF
>.|TRBJ2-7|TRBV9|14|.
TGTGCCAGCAGCGAAACCCTACAGTCCTACGAGCAGTACTTC
CASSETLQSYEQYF
>.|TRBJ2-2|TRBV9|19|TRBD1
TGTGCCAGCAGCCCCTCCATATCGGCAGGGGGCGCGAACACCGGGGAGCTGTTTTTT
CASSPSISAGGANTGELFF
>.|TRBJ2-1|TRBV13|15|.
TGTGCCAGCAGTCCGAAGGGGCCCTCCTACAATGAGCAGTTCTTC
CASSPKGPSYNEQFF
>.|TRBJ2-7|TRBV28|15|.
TGTGCCAGCAGTTTAGGGACCGACGGGGCCTACGAGCAGTACTTC
CASSLGTDGAYEQYF
>.|TRBJ1-3|TRBV30|11|.
TGTGCCTGGAGTAGTGTAAACACCATATATTTT
CAWSSVNTIYF
>.|TRBJ2-3|TRBV30|14|.
TGTGCCTGGAGTTCAGGGGTGGGCACAGATACGCAGTATTTT
CAWSSGVGTDTQYF
>once|TRBJ2-7|TRBV4-1|17|TRBD1
TGCGCCAGCAGCCAATCGTCTGGGACAGGGATTTCCTACGAGCAGTACTTC
CASSQSSGTGISYEQYF
>.|TRBJ2-7|TRBV7-9|11|.
TGTGCCAGCAGCTCCCGGGGTGAGCAGTACTTC
CASSSRGEQYF
>.|TRBJ2-7|TRBV10-3|18|TRBD1
TGTGCCATCAGTGACCTTTTTCGAGGACAGGGGTTTACCTACGAGCAGTACTTC
CAISDLFRGQGFTYEQYF
>.|TRBJ2-5|TRBV5-6|14|TRBD1
TGTGCCAGCAGCTTCGGACAGGGGCAAGAGACCCAGTACTTC
CASSFGQGQETQYF
>.|TRBJ1-2|TRBV11-2|16|.
TGTGCCAGCAGCTTAGGGGGGACGGACGCTAACTATGGCTACACCTTC
CASSLGGTDANYGYTF
>.|TRBJ2-7|TRBV28|13|TRBD1
TGTGCCAGCGGGGACAGGCCTCTCCAGGCGCAGTACTTC
CASGDRPLQAQYF
>once|TRBJ2-1|TRBV2|15|TRBD2
TGTGCCAGCAAAGAGGGTAGCGGGGCCAACAATGAGCAGTTCTTC
CASKEGSGANNEQFF
>once|TRBJ2-7|TRBV27|14|TRBD2
TGTGCCAGCAGTTTGGGCGGGAGGGCCTACGAGCAGTACTTC
CASSLGGRAYEQYF
>.|TRBJ2-7|TRBV27|14|.
TGTGCCAGCAGTTTAGCCGGACCCTTCGGCGAGCAGTACTTC
CASSLAGPFGEQYF
>.|TRBJ1-4|TRBV6-5|16|TRBD1
TGTGCCAGCAGTTGGGACAGCACTTACTCTAATGAAAAACTGTTTTTT
CASSWDSTYSNEKLFF
>.|TRBJ2-3|TRBV27|15|TRBD2
TGTGCCAGCAGATATTGGCTAGCGGGCACAGATACGCAGTATTTT
CASRYWLAGTDTQYF
>.|TRBJ2-7|TRBV7-9|12|.
TGTGCCAGCAGCTTGGAAAGCTACGAGCAGTACTTC
CASSLESYEQYF
>.|TRBJ1-3|TRBV4-2|15|TRBD1
TGTGCCAGCAGCCCAATACAGGGGTCGGGAAACACCATATATTTT
CASSPIQGSGNTIYF
>once|TRBJ2-1|TRBV21-1|19|.
TGTGCCAGCAGCAAAGTGCCGTTTCATTTACTATGGAGCTACAATGAGCAGTTCTTC
CASSKVPFHLLWSYNEQFF
>.|TRBJ2-1|TRBV29-1|12|.
TGCAGCTTGGAAAGATCCTACAATGAGCAGTTCTTC
CSLERSYNEQFF
>.|TRBJ2-3|TRBV7-6|14|TRBD1
TGTGCCAGCAGCCCGACAGGGGGCACAGATACGCAGTATTTT
CASSPTGGTDTQYF
>.|TRBJ2-1|TRBV6-5|13|.
TGTGCCATTCACGGGACGTTTTACAATGAGCAGTTCTTC
CAIHGTFYNEQFF
>.|TRBJ2-5|TRBV7-9|15|.
TGTGCCAGCAGCAAACCCGGGACATTTCAAGAGACCCAGTACTTC
CASSKPGTFQETQYF
>once|TRBJ1-3|TRBV9|15|.
TGTGCCAGCAGCGTCGGGGGCACCTCTGGAAACACCATATATTTT
CASSVGGTSGNTIYF
>.|TRBJ2-3|TRBV19|12|.
TGTGCCAGTAGTCTCGGCACAGATACGCAGTATTTT
CASSLGTDTQYF
>.|TRBJ2-7|TRBV11-2|15|TRBD2
TGTGCCAGCAGCTTGTTGGCGGGAGGGCCGGCCGAGCAGTACTTC
CASSLLAGGPAEQYF
>.|TRBJ2-7|TRBV4-1|14|.
TGCGCCAGCAGCCAATGGACAACGGACTACGAGCAGTACTTC
CASSQWTTDYEQYF
>.|TRBJ2-7|TRBV6-6|14|.
TGTGCCAGCAGTTACTCGGAGGGGTCCCACGAGCAGTACTTC
CASSYSEGSHEQYF
>few|TRBJ2-3|TRBV9|15|.
TGTGCCAGCAGCGGTAGATCCGGGATCACAGATACGCAGTATTTT
CASSGRSGITDTQYF